This T cell receptor beta chain was found in a study of shared clonotypes between healthy human individuals. Study background: There were three CD4 naive, three CD4 memory, two CD8 naive and one CD8 memory plates per donor.

The CDR3 spans 17 residues. V lost 5 bases, J lost 2 bases, and 14 bases stayed unmatched. Germline V gives CDR1 SGHVS, CDR2 FQNEAQ. The repertoire was sequenced with immunoSEQ multiplex PCR; TCRdb's copy has only in-frame clones and lacks some. The repertoire holds approximately 2,000,000 clones, with around 93% as singletons. The study's findings and limits: When naive CD4 clonotypes were compared across several donors, about 4.8% were shared. Clonotype sharing among donors, it was expected, would be affected by sequencing depth.

With regard to this clone: Its antigen remains unknown.

CD45RO-negative, CCR7-positively selected cells formed the naive CD8 fraction, excluding terminally differentiated effector memory CD45RA+ cells. Input material: naive CD8+ T cells from PBMCs. This chain uses TRBV7-8 with TRBJ2-5; 7 bases agree with TRBD1. The receptor comes from a man younger than 35 in good health. Some clones in this sample may be carry-over from other donors' samples. For the CDR3, the DNA is TGTGCCAGCAGCCTAATTAATGAAGGGGGCAATCAAGAGACCCAGTACTTC. Protein sequence: CASSLINEGGNQETQYF.